The sequence of this T cell receptor (beta chain) was determined in a study of T cells after yellow fever vaccination. About the research overall: It was SMART-Seq v4 Ultra Low Input that prepared the fractions with low cell numbers. Overall study results and limits: Primary-vaccination clones mostly resurfaced post-booster (96% CD4, just under 90% CD8).

TCRdb ran MiXCR on the 5' RACE reads and lists one entry per CDR3 protein. The sample shows some 670,000 distinct CDR3 sequences, around an eighth of them seen only once. This clonotype was recorded many times. Its antigen is unknown. With V trimmed by 2 bases and J by 2 bases, 10 bases remained unmatched. Germline V gene lookup returns CDR1 SGHAT and CDR2 FQNNGV. This CDR3 is built from 18 residues. Sample: PBMCs, taken on the day of the yellow fever booster vaccination. The J gene is TRBJ2-3, the V gene TRBV11-2; 10 nucleotides agree with TRBD2. This TCR derives from a man younger than 45 who received the YFV17D yellow fever vaccine. The CDR3, as DNA: TGTGCCAGCAGCTTACTGGCTAGCGGGGGTAGGACCACAGATACGCAGTATTTT. This codes for CASSLLASGGRTTDTQYF.